This note documents a single TCR beta chain sequence. Clones were read by immunoSEQ multiplex PCR, and TCRdb kept only the in-frame ones, dropping some. The sample shows about 73,000 clones, around 93% of them seen only once. These data are taken from a study of technical replicates of blood from a handful of donors. V dropped 4 bases and J dropped 9 bases, with 13 bases sitting between them. Germline-derived CDR1 and CDR2 are SGHVS and FQNEAQ. The CDR3 is 12 amino acids. The sample comprised T cells isolated from PBMCs. The chain is built from TRBV7-8 and TRBJ2-7; TRBD2 might be the D (5 bases). This receptor was identified in a human donor in good health. In nucleotides, the CDR3 is TGTGCCAGCAGCTCCGGACTCTCGTGGCAGTACTTC. Protein: CASSSGLSWQYF.